The next 27 T cell receptor beta chains were all read from a single sample in a study of shared clonotypes between healthy human individuals. The assay was immunoSEQ multiplex PCR, and TCRdb's table has in-frame clones only and misses some. The sample has 180,000 or so clones; roughly 93% are singletons. The sample was naive CD4+ T cells sorted from blood. Subset in this sample: CD45RA+ positively selected. These receptors were taken from a woman aged 25-40 years in good health.

The J gene is TRBJ1-2, the V gene TRBV5-6; D gene uncertain. In germline, CDR1 is SGHDT, CDR2 YYEEEE. CDR3 length: 13 residues. V lost 3 bases to trimming and J lost 4 bases, with 10 bases between them. In DNA form, the CDR3 reads TGTGCCAGCAGCTCACAACGAGGCTATGGCTACACCTTC. Its translation is CASSSQRGYGYTF.

This clone was recorded once. The CDR3 sequence: CASSMGLVAGRVQFF. The CDR3 bases are TGTGCCAGTAGTATGGGACTAGTGGCGGGCCGGGTGCAGTTCTTC. This chain joins TRBV19 and TRBJ2-1, with 8 bases matching TRBD2. This CDR3 is built from 15 residues. Trimming took 3 bases from V and 12 from J; bases not matched to a gene: 13. Germline assignment: CDR1 LNHDA and CDR2 SQIVND (reference sequence).

The genes are TRBV27 and TRBJ2-5; D gene ambiguous. Matching the DNA end better, TRBJ2-7 makes the J call doubtful. This CDR3 comprises 12 residues. Germline assignment: CDR1 MNHEY and CDR2 SMNVEV (reference sequence). The DNA of the CDR3 is TGTGCCAGCAGTTTCCCCTACTACGAGCAGTACTTC. Translating gives CASSFPYYEQYF.

CDR3 coding DNA: TGTGCCAGCAGTGGGACTAGCGCAACCGGGGAGCTGTTTTTT. This codes for CASSGTSATGELFF. The gene calls are TRBV9 and TRBJ2-2; 10 nucleotides agree with TRBD2. The CDR3 is 14 residues long. Germline trimming cut 5 bases from V and 5 bases from J; bases unmatched to any gene: 3. From germline, CDR1 is SGDLS and CDR2 YYNGEE.

Only one count was recorded for this clone. The chain carries TRBV10-3 and TRBJ1-2; 7 bases are a match to TRBD1. Germline V gives CDR1 ENHRY, CDR2 SYGVKD. Trimming cost V 0 bases and J 14 bases; bases outside gene matches: 9. The CDR3 runs to 13 residues. This CDR3 reads CAISESGDSGRTF. The DNA of the CDR3 is TGTGCCATCAGTGAGTCTGGGGACAGTGGCCGAACCTTC.

This clone was seen once. The rearrangement links TRBV15 to TRBJ2-5; D remains unclear. CDR1 LNHNV and CDR2 YYDKDF come from the germline V gene (reference sequence). The V gene lost 0 bases and the J gene lost 6 bases, with 8 bases spanning the gap. CDR3 length: 13 residues. CDR3 in amino acids: CATSRDLRKTQYF. The CDR3 nucleotides are TGTGCCACCAGCAGAGATCTACGAAAGACCCAGTACTTC.

The chain combines TRBV18 with TRBJ1-5, with 7 bases that match TRBD1. CDR1 KGHSH and CDR2 LQKENI come from the germline V gene. V shed 4 bases and J 5 bases; nucleotides not matched to a gene: 2. CDR3 length: 13 amino acids. The CDR3 loop reads CASSLTGDQPQHF. DNA of the CDR3: TGTGCCAGCTCACTAACAGGGGATCAGCCCCAGCATTTT.

The chain links TRBV18 to TRBJ2-5; D might be TRBD2 (5 bases). Matching the DNA end better, TRBJ2-7 makes the J call doubtful. The CDR3 length is 14 residues. Germline CDR1 and CDR2: KGHSH and LQKENI. In DNA form, the CDR3 reads TGTGCCAGCTCACCAAATAGGGAGATCTACGAGCAGTACTTC. It encodes CASSPNREIYEQYF.

The chain carries TRBV10-3 and TRBJ1-1, with D possibly matching TRBD1 (5 bases). Trimming pared 6 bases from V and 4 bases from J, leaving 12 bases between. Germline CDR1 ENHRY, CDR2 SYGVKD. The CDR3 consists of 13 residues. CDR3 amino acids: CAISPTALTEAFF. DNA for the CDR3: TGTGCCATCAGCCCGACAGCGCTCACTGAAGCTTTCTTT.

The rearrangement joins TRBV18 to TRBJ2-5; 11 bases align to TRBD2. The J call may be faulty, since TRBJ2-7 better matches the DNA end. CDR1 is KGHSH and CDR2 is LQKENI in the germline V gene. The CDR3 sequence is 15 residues long. The CDR3 nucleotides read TGTGCCAGCTCACCCGGGACTAGCGGTCACCACGAGCAGTACTTC. Translation: CASSPGTSGHHEQYF.

J is TRBJ1-2 and V is TRBV28, with a tentative D call TRBD1 (6 bases). Germline assignment: CDR1 MDHEN and CDR2 SYDVKM. The CDR3 is 15 amino acids. Trimming left V 2 bases short and J 4 bases short, with 14 bases between. The DNA for the CDR3 is TGTGCCAGCAGTTTACCGAACGGGGGCACCTATGGCTACACCTTC. As protein: CASSLPNGGTYGYTF.

CDR3: CASRPLGAKNIQYF. The DNA for the CDR3 is TGTGCCAGCAGGCCACTGGGGGCCAAAAACATTCAGTACTTC. V gene TRBV6-6 combines with J gene TRBJ2-4; D remains unclear. V dropped 6 bases and J dropped 1 base, with 10 bases sitting between them. This CDR3 region has 14 residues. From germline, CDR1 is MNHNY and CDR2 SVGAGI (reference sequence).

This clone showed up just once. This chain links TRBV2 with TRBJ2-6; no clear D. Germline loops: CDR1 SNHLY, CDR2 FYNNEI. CDR3 length: 14 residues. V lost 4 bases to trimming and J lost 5 bases, with 9 bases between them. DNA for the CDR3: TGTGCCAGCAGTGCGCACGCTCGGGCCAACGTCCTGACTTTC. It translates to CASSAHARANVLTF.

This chain joins TRBV18 and TRBJ2-6; tentative D call: TRBD2 (6 bases). Germline V CDR1 and CDR2: KGHSH, LQKENI. Trimming cost V 2 bases and J 0 bases, with 17 bases left between them. The CDR3 is made up of 19 amino acids. CDR3 coding DNA: TGTGCCAGCTCACCATCCGGGCGGGATCCCCTCTCTGGGGCCAACGTCCTGACTTTC. It is translated as CASSPSGRDPLSGANVLTF.

This rearrangement joins TRBV2 to TRBJ1-2, with D possibly TRBD1 on 6 matching bases. This CDR3 contains 13 residues. Trimming shortened V by 1 base and J by 8 bases, and 11 bases separated the two germline ends. Germline-derived CDR1 and CDR2 are SNHLY and FYNNEI. CDR3 in DNA: TGTGCCAGCAGTGAAGGTCGGACAGTGGGCTACACCTTC. Its protein product is CASSEGRTVGYTF.

CDR3 bases: TGTGCCAGCAAACGAGGGGATTCGGGCTATAGCAATCAGCCCCAGCATTTT. As protein: CASKRGDSGYSNQPQHF. The rearrangement joins TRBV28 to TRBJ1-5; D may be TRBD1 (5 bases). V shed 7 bases and J shed 0 bases, with 19 bases lying between them. The germline CDR1 and CDR2 sequences are MDHEN and SYDVKM. This CDR3 has 17 residues.

J is TRBJ2-7 and V is TRBV19; 8 nucleotides match TRBD2. The CDR3 extends over 15 amino acids. Germline CDR1 reads LNHDA; CDR2 reads SQIVND (reference sequence). Trimming at V came to 4 bases and at J to 0 bases, leaving 5 bases not matched to a gene. Here the CDR3 DNA reads TGTGCCAGTAGTAAGGGACTAGACCTCTCCTACGAGCAGTACTTC. Translation: CASSKGLDLSYEQYF.

V and J are TRBV20-1 and TRBJ2-5; D is unresolved. The CDR3 is 11 residues long. V shed 0 bases and J shed 2 bases, with 1 base lying between them. CDR1 and CDR2 (germline): DFQATT, SNEGSKA (reference sequence). CDR3 nucleotide sequence: TGCAGTGCTAGAGATCAAGAGACCCAGTACTTC. Its protein is CSARDQETQYF.

J is TRBJ2-2 and V is TRBV11-3, with 10 bases lining up with TRBD2. The V gene's germline CDR1 is SGHNT and CDR2 YENEEA. V was pared by 6 bases and J by 0 bases, with 7 bases of the junction left unmatched. This CDR3 contains 17 residues. This chain's CDR3 is CASSPLAGDTNTGELFF. CDR3 coding DNA: TGTGCCAGCAGTCCTCTAGCGGGAGACACGAACACCGGGGAGCTGTTTTTT.

This sequence joins TRBV7-9 and TRBJ1-6; D call uncertain. With 2 bases removed from V and 7 bases from J, the gap between germline ends came to 9 bases. In germline, CDR1 is SEHNR, CDR2 FQNEAQ (reference sequence). This CDR3 is built from 14 residues. The CDR3 region has the DNA TGTGCCAGCAGCTTAACAGATTCCAATTCACCCCTCCACTTT. This encodes CASSLTDSNSPLHF.

The V gene is TRBV9, the J gene TRBJ2-2; the match to TRBD2 covers 12 bases. Germline CDR1 reads SGDLS; CDR2 reads YYNGEE. V shed 3 bases, J shed 5 bases, and the junction held 11 bases outside the gene matches. The CDR3 extends over 18 amino acids. CDR3 DNA: TGTGCCAGCAGCGGGGGGAGGACTAGCGGGACTCGGACCGGGGAGCTGTTTTTT. Its protein product is CASSGGRTSGTRTGELFF.

V and J are TRBV7-2 and TRBJ2-5; the match to TRBD2 covers 9 bases. TRBJ2-7 matches the DNA end more closely, so the J call is doubtful. This CDR3 is built from 14 residues. CDR1 SGHTA and CDR2 FQGNSA come from the germline V gene. For the CDR3, the DNA is TGTGCCAGCAGCCGGGCGGGAGGGCCCTACGAGCAGTACTTC. Amino acids: CASSRAGGPYEQYF.

The rearrangement joins TRBV30 to TRBJ1-1; D unclear. Germline lookup yields CDR1 GTSNPN and CDR2 SVGIG (reference sequence). There are 14 residues in the CDR3. V was clipped by 3 bases and J by 1 base, with 12 bases between them. CDR3 in amino acids: CAWRRIGGNTEAFF. For the CDR3, the DNA is TGTGCCTGGAGACGTATAGGAGGGAACACTGAAGCTTTCTTT.

J is TRBJ1-5 and V is TRBV25-1; the D gene is possibly TRBD1 (5 bases). Germline values: CDR1 MGHDK, CDR2 SYGVNS. V dropped 4 bases and J dropped 4 bases, with 17 bases sitting between them. The CDR3 is made up of 16 amino acids. Here the CDR3 reads CASSGGSRAVNQPQHF. Here the CDR3 DNA reads TGTGCCAGCAGTGGGGGGAGCAGGGCCGTTAATCAGCCCCAGCATTTT.

The chain combines TRBV13 with TRBJ1-2; the D is unclear. Looked up from germline, CDR1 is PRHDT and CDR2 is FYEKMQ (reference sequence). V lost 2 bases and J 2 bases, leaving 3 bases between the germline ends. The CDR3 is 12 residues long. CDR3 protein: CASSLTNYGYTF. In DNA, the CDR3 is TGTGCCAGCAGCTTAACAAACTATGGCTACACCTTC.

The V call is TRBV6-5, the J call TRBJ1-5, with D uncertain. Between the trimmed V and J ends, which lost 6 bases and 0 bases, there was a span of 6 bases. Germline V gene lookup returns CDR1 MNHEY and CDR2 SVGAGI. The CDR3 has 13 amino acids. CDR3 sequence reads: CASSYFSNQPQHF. CDR3 DNA: TGTGCCAGCAGCTATTTTAGCAATCAGCCCCAGCATTTT.

V is TRBV11-2 and J is TRBJ2-7, with a tentative D call TRBD1 (6 bases). From germline, CDR1 is SGHAT and CDR2 FQNNGV. V lost 5 bases, J lost 2 bases, and 16 bases lay in between. This CDR3 is built from 15 residues. CDR3 protein: CASSPTTGIPYEQYF. For the CDR3, the DNA is TGTGCCAGCAGCCCTACCACAGGGATTCCCTACGAGCAGTACTTC.